The clone carrying this T cell receptor (beta chain) was counted between two and nine times. The antigen remains undetermined. Synthesis of TCR cDNA relied on 5'RACE template switching, which attached a universal primer site and UMIs. Each CDR3 protein is one row after TCRdb ran MiXCR on the 5' RACE reads. The sample shows about 330,000 distinct CDR3 sequences, over 3.5% of them seen only once. Germline lookup yields CDR1 KGHSH and CDR2 LQKENI. V was shortened by 6 bases and J by 0 bases, with 17 bases between the two germline ends. The CDR3 is 16 residues long. This sample is drawn from a study of T cells after yellow fever vaccination. Study as a whole: Fractions of low cell number were prepared using SMART-Seq v4 Ultra Low Input. Findings and caveats of the study: A limited proportion of clonotypes was detected within both the CD4 and CD8 compartments. It was the secondary response that reached its peak faster, day 5 versus 15, but it was weaker.

The sample in question was PBMCs, obtained 5 days after the yellow fever booster vaccination. The rearrangement uses TRBV18 and TRBJ1-1; D unclear. This clonotype was obtained from a man younger than 35 who received the YFV17D yellow fever vaccine. The CDR3 loop is CASSINPAGLNTEAFF. For the CDR3, the DNA is TGTGCCAGCTCTATTAACCCGGCGGGTCTGAACACTGAAGCTTTCTTT.